The 28 T cell receptor beta chains listed next were all sequenced from one sample in a study of vaccination and CD4 T cells after COVID-19 (dated by TCRdb to between 2021 and 2022). The library was prepared using PCR. This sample was sequenced with an Illumina iSeq 100. TCRdb took the public reads, trimmed them with fastp at Q25, ran MiXCR for clone calling and kept in-frame beta chains. Every entry covers one CDR3 protein and lists the most common genes and DNA from its rows. For this sample there are fewer than 25,000 distinct CDR3 sequences; 45% to 65% appear just once. The ten top clones hold about 0.95% of the sample. The sequencing used CD4+ T cells from blood, collected before SARS-CoV-2 vaccination. These TCRs come from a human donor who had recovered from COVID-19.

This clonotype was picked up a small number of times. V is TRBV7-6 and J is TRBJ2-3, with D unclear. The CDR3 totals 15 residues. The germline V gene encodes CDR1 SGHVS and CDR2 FNYEAQ. V was clipped by 1 base and J by 1 base, with 9 bases between them. The CDR3 DNA reads as TGTGCCAGCAGCTTAGGAGGATCGGGCACAGATACGCAGTATTTT. Translation gives CASSLGGSGTDTQYF.

The V gene is TRBV6-1, the J gene TRBJ1-3; the D is unclear. The germline V gene encodes CDR1 MNHNS and CDR2 SASEGT. V was cut by 1 base and J by 0 bases, with 10 bases left in between. The CDR3 has 16 residues. CDR3 bases: TGTGCCAGCAGTGAAGACGGACGGCTCTCTGGAAACACCATATATTTT. It specifies CASSEDGRLSGNTIYF.

The V gene is TRBV12-3 or TRBV12-4, the J gene TRBJ2-7, with no clear D. Trimming left V 3 bases short and J 2 bases short, with 5 bases between. The CDR3 is made up of 12 amino acids. Here the CDR3 reads CASSLWAYEQYF. CDR3 DNA sequence: TGTGCCAGCAGTTTGTGGGCCTACGAGCAGTACTTC.

The chain carries TRBV5-8 and TRBJ2-7, with D uncertain. The CDR3 has 12 amino acids. The germline V gene encodes CDR1 SGHTS and CDR2 YDEGEE. V was shortened by 0 bases and J by 0 bases, with 1 base between the two germline ends. CDR3 loop: CASSLVSYEQYF. The CDR3 DNA reads TGTGCCAGCAGCTTGGTCTCCTACGAGCAGTACTTC.

The chain combines TRBV29-1 with TRBJ1-1; D is unclear. Trimming took off 1 base at V and 0 bases at J, with 6 bases between the two ends. Germline CDR1 SQVTM, CDR2 ANQGSEA. The CDR3 extends over 13 amino acids. The CDR3 region has the DNA TGCAGCGTTGAAGTAGGCCTGAACACTGAAGCTTTCTTT. Residues: CSVEVGLNTEAFF.

This clonotype was counted only a few times. V and J are TRBV6-1 and TRBJ2-3; no definite D call. V shed 9 bases and J shed 0 bases, with 10 bases lying between them. Germline values: CDR1 MNHNS, CDR2 SASEGT. This CDR3 has 13 residues. CDR3 sequence (DNA): TGTGCCAGTTACCAGTCTAGCACAGATACGCAGTATTTT. This codes for CASYQSSTDTQYF.

V usage is TRBV18 and J usage is TRBJ2-5; weak D call: TRBD2 (5 bases). The CDR3 has 15 amino acids. Germline values: CDR1 KGHSH, CDR2 LQKENI. Trimming cost V 2 bases and J 2 bases, with 12 bases left between them. The CDR3 loop reads CASSPVSGFQETQYF. In nucleotides, the CDR3 is TGTGCCAGCTCACCAGTTTCGGGGTTTCAAGAGACCCAGTACTTC.

This clonotype has only a few counts. The J gene is TRBJ1-1, the V gene TRBV7-3; tentative D call: TRBD1 (5 bases). There are 14 residues in the CDR3. V was clipped by 3 bases and J by 2 bases, with 10 bases between them. Germline assignment: CDR1 SGHTA and CDR2 FQGTGA. The CDR3 sequence is CASSFGRANTEAFF. The CDR3 DNA reads as TGTGCCAGCAGCTTTGGCAGGGCCAACACTGAAGCTTTCTTT.

The V and J genes are TRBV11-3 and TRBJ2-7; D uncertain. The CDR3 extends over 12 amino acids. V lost 7 bases and J lost 6, with 13 bases in between. CDR1 and CDR2 (germline): SGHNT, YENEEA. This CDR3 reads CASTRVFCEQYF. CDR3 in DNA: TGTGCCAGCACCCGGGTATTTTGCGAGCAGTACTTC.

This clonotype was counted a few times. CDR3 residues: CASSLGRAGSFNTQYF. The CDR3 coding sequence is TGTGCCAGCAGCTTAGGCCGGGCCGGGAGTTTCAATACGCAGTATTTT. V is TRBV7-2 and J is TRBJ2-3, with D perhaps TRBD2 (6 bases). V lost 1 base and J lost 7, with 18 bases in between. Per germline, CDR1 SGHTA and CDR2 FQGNSA. The CDR3 sequence is 16 residues long.

The chain joins TRBV11-3 to TRBJ2-5; a possible D gene is TRBD2 (6 bases). V was trimmed by 1 base and J by 4 bases, leaving 13 bases between them. The CDR3 has 15 amino acids. Germline CDR1 and CDR2: SGHNT and YENEEA. CDR3 DNA sequence: TGTGCCAGCAGCTTAGGCCCTAGCGCTCGAGAGACCCAGTACTTC. Residues: CASSLGPSARETQYF.

This chain links TRBV6-1 with TRBJ2-7; no definite D call. Trimming took 4 bases from V and 3 from J, leaving 7 bases between them. Germline CDR1 reads MNHNS; CDR2 reads SASEGT. CDR3 length: 12 amino acids. The CDR3 region is CASSGSLYEQYF. In DNA, the CDR3 is TGTGCCAGCAGTGGGAGCCTCTACGAGCAGTACTTC.

This clonotype was counted between two and nine times. V gene TRBV2 combines with J gene TRBJ2-3, with 9 bases matching TRBD2. The CDR3 loop spans 14 amino acids. The V gene end was trimmed by 8 bases and the J gene end by 2 bases; junction bases not matched to a gene: 5. Germline V CDR1 and CDR2: SNHLY, FYNNEI. CDR3 nucleotides: TGTGCCAGCCGACTAGCGGCCTCCACAGATACGCAGTATTTT. Its protein product is CASRLAASTDTQYF.

This rearrangement joins TRBV28 to TRBJ1-4; TRBD1 is a possible D gene (5 bases). The germline CDR1 and CDR2 sequences are MDHEN and SYDVKM. Trimming removed 5 bases from V and 7 bases from J, with 14 bases in between. CDR3 length equals 14 residues. CDR3 in DNA: TGTGCCAGCAGTGCAGGGAGTGTGGTTGAAAAACTGTTTTTT. Protein product: CASSAGSVVEKLFF.

The chain employs TRBV20-1 and TRBJ2-7, with 8 bases lining up with TRBD2. Germline V gene data show CDR1 as DFQATT and CDR2 as SNEGSKA (reference sequence). Trimming removed 6 bases from V and 1 base from J; junction bases left unmatched: 8. The CDR3 contains 14 residues. The CDR3 is CSATGLVGSYEQYF. The CDR3 nucleotides read TGCAGTGCCACGGGACTAGTGGGGTCCTACGAGCAGTACTTC.

The V and J genes are TRBV6-5 and TRBJ2-3; no definite D call. V was shortened by 2 bases and J by 0 bases, with 9 bases between the two germline ends. Germline CDR1 reads MNHEY; CDR2 reads SVGAGI. The CDR3 length is 15 residues. The CDR3 spells CASSYRATSTDTQYF. CDR3 coding DNA: TGTGCCAGCAGTTACCGGGCTACTAGCACAGATACGCAGTATTTT.

The chain carries TRBV20-1 and TRBJ2-5; 9 nucleotides match TRBD2. The ends lost 3 bases at V and 2 bases at J; junction bases unmatched: 4. From germline, CDR1 is DFQATT and CDR2 SNEGSKA (reference sequence). The CDR3 consists of 14 residues. CDR3 DNA sequence: TGCAGTGCTAGTCGACTAGCGGAACAAGAGACCCAGTACTTC. The encoded protein is CSASRLAEQETQYF.

For the CDR3, the DNA is TGTGCCAGCAGCAGGGGAAGTAACTACGAGCAGTACTTC. It codes for CASSRGSNYEQYF. The chain has TRBV7-3 and TRBJ2-7; TRBD1 is a possible D gene (5 bases). This CDR3 has 13 residues. Germline-derived CDR1 and CDR2 are SGHTA and FQGTGA. The V end was cut by 5 bases, the J end by 3 bases, with 11 bases between. The entire variable domain, with the rest obtained from reference TRBV7-3 and TRBJ2-7, is as follows: GAGVSQTPSNKVTEKGKYVELRCDPISGHTALYWYRQSLGQGPEFLIYFQGTGAADDSGLPNDRFFAVRPEGSVSTLKIQRTERGDSAVYLCASSRGSNYEQYFGPGTRLTVT.

The CDR3 loop is CAISESLAFSTDTQYF. The CDR3 coding sequence is TGTGCCATCAGTGAGTCCTTAGCGTTCAGCACAGATACGCAGTATTTT. The J gene is TRBJ2-3, the V gene TRBV10-3, with D perhaps TRBD2 (5 bases). Germline-derived CDR1 and CDR2 are ENHRY and SYGVKD. The CDR3 runs 16 residues. Trimming cost V 0 bases and J 0 bases, with 10 bases left between them.

The chain carries TRBV9 and TRBJ1-1; 7 bases agree with TRBD1. This CDR3 has 11 residues. Germline lookup yields CDR1 SGDLS and CDR2 YYNGEE. Trimming removed 8 bases from V and 6 bases from J; junction bases left unmatched: 4. This CDR3 reads CARDQGAEAFF. For the CDR3, the DNA is TGTGCCAGGGATCAGGGGGCTGAAGCTTTCTTT.

This clonotype has more than one count but fewer than ten. The V gene is TRBV2, the J gene TRBJ1-5; a possible D gene is TRBD1 (5 bases). Germline loops: CDR1 SNHLY, CDR2 FYNNEI. V gave up 5 bases and J gave up 6 bases, with 11 bases separating them. The CDR3 is made up of 13 amino acids. The CDR3 sequence is CASSRQGGQPQHF. In DNA, the CDR3 is TGTGCCAGCAGTCGGCAGGGAGGTCAGCCCCAGCATTTT.

Here the CDR3 DNA reads TGTGCCAGCTCCCGCGATCCTCCAGGGTCTGGGGCCAACGTCCTGACTTTC. Translated, it gives CASSRDPPGSGANVLTF. The J gene is TRBJ2-6, the V gene TRBV6-1, with D tentatively TRBD1 (5 bases). Germline loops: CDR1 MNHNS, CDR2 SASEGT. V was trimmed by 8 bases and J by 1 base, leaving 18 bases between them. The CDR3 runs 17 residues.

The chain recombines TRBV20-1 with TRBJ1-2; no clear D gene. Per germline, CDR1 DFQATT and CDR2 SNEGSKA (reference sequence). The CDR3 loop spans 13 amino acids. The CDR3 loop reads CSADRGSRNGYTF. For the CDR3, the DNA is TGCAGCGCCGATCGAGGCTCTAGGAATGGCTACACCTTC.

The chain has TRBV12-3 or TRBV12-4 and TRBJ1-6; D perhaps matches TRBD1 (5 bases). This CDR3 spans 12 amino acids. V was trimmed by 5 bases and J by 16 bases, leaving 15 bases between them. The CDR3 is CASSPRGCCLHF. The CDR3, as DNA: TGTGCCAGCAGTCCCCGGGGCTGCTGTCTCCACTTT.

The genes are TRBV15 and TRBJ2-7, with D possibly being TRBD2 (6 bases). V was cut by 0 bases and J by 2 bases, with 17 bases left in between. Germline CDR1 is LNHNV and CDR2 is YYDKDF (reference sequence). This CDR3 comprises 17 residues. The CDR3 DNA reads TGTGCCACCAGCAGAGATAAAGGAGCGGGCAGCGCCTACGAGCAGTACTTC. It yields the protein CATSRDKGAGSAYEQYF.

This clonotype was seen more than once but under ten times. V and J are TRBV7-2 and TRBJ1-5; TRBD1 might be the D (5 bases). Trimming took off 3 bases at V and 3 bases at J, with 12 bases between the two ends. CDR3 length equals 15 residues. Germline V gene lookup returns CDR1 SGHTA and CDR2 FQGNSA. The CDR3 loop is CASSFAGTPNQPQHF. CDR3 DNA sequence: TGTGCCAGCAGCTTCGCCGGGACCCCCAATCAGCCCCAGCATTTT.

This clonotype was counted a single time. This rearrangement joins TRBV30 to TRBJ1-2; TRBD1 agrees at 7 bases. CDR1 is GTSNPN and CDR2 is SVGIG in the germline V gene (reference sequence). The V segment lost 0 bases and the J segment 4 bases; nucleotides outside the gene matches: 2. The CDR3 has 13 amino acids. The CDR3 loop reads CAWSVRTGYGYTF. CDR3 DNA: TGTGCCTGGAGTGTAAGGACAGGCTATGGCTACACCTTC.

The chain couples TRBV20-1 to TRBJ1-1; TRBD1 might be the D (5 bases). Germline assignment: CDR1 DFQATT and CDR2 SNEGSKA (reference sequence). V dropped 0 bases and J dropped 10 bases, with 21 bases sitting between them. The CDR3 is made up of 15 amino acids. The CDR3 region is CSARDAPSGSAGAFF. CDR3 sequence (DNA): TGCAGTGCTAGAGACGCCCCGTCAGGGTCAGCGGGAGCTTTCTTT.